This T cell receptor beta chain originates from a study of T cell repertoires in cytomegalovirus infection. Whole-study context: From public TCR beta signatures came an indication of both CMV infection and matching HLA type. Study-wide results and limits: Within the response measured ex vivo, HLA-C-restricted CMV-specific TCR beta clonotypes were dominant.

Notes on this clonotype: What it binds is not known.

MiXCR was run by TCRdb on the reads, yielding one entry per CDR3 protein. The sample consists of 230,000 or so distinct CDR3 sequences, more than 15% of them appearing once. The CDR3 extends over 17 amino acids. CDR1 MNHNY and CDR2 SVGAGI come from the germline V gene (reference sequence). V lost 0 bases and J lost 0, with 12 bases in between. The receptor was derived from a human donor in good health (CMV status not recorded). Some clones in this sample may be carry-over from other donors' samples. The chain recombines TRBV6-6 with TRBJ2-4; possibly TRBD1 for D (6 bases). The sequenced sample was CD8+ T cells from PBMCs. CDR3 residues: CASSYSGTPSAKNIQYF. DNA for the CDR3: TGTGCCAGCAGTTACTCGGGGACACCTTCAGCCAAAAACATTCAGTACTTC.